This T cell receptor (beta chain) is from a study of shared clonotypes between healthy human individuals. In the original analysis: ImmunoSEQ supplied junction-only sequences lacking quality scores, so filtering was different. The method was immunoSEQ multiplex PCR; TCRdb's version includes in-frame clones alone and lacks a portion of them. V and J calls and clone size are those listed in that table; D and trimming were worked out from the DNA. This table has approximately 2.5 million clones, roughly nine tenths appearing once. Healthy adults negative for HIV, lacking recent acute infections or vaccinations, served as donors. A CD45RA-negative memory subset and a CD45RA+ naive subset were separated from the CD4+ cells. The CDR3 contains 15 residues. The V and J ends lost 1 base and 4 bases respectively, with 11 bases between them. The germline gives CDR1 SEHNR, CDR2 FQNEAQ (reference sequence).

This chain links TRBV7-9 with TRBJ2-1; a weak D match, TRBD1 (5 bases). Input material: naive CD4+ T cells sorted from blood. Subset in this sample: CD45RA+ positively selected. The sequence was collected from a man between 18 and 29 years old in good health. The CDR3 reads CASSLGAGMYNEQFF. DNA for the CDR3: TGTGCCAGCAGCTTAGGGGCAGGGATGTACAATGAGCAGTTCTTC.